Each of the 10 T cell receptor beta chains below was sequenced from the same sample in a study of blood T cell repertoires in COVID-19. Produced via immunoSEQ multiplex PCR; TCRdb's table is partial and in-frame only. The sample holds around 150,000 clones, around 84% seen once. Sequences were obtained from peripheral blood. Source of these receptors: a man aged 35 to 55 with acute or convalescent COVID-19.

The rearrangement uses TRBV11-2 and TRBJ1-1; tentatively, D is TRBD1 (5 bases). Trimming shortened V by 4 bases and J by 1 base, and 13 bases separated the two germline ends. The CDR3 runs to 15 residues. CDR1 SGHAT and CDR2 FQNNGV come from the germline V gene. The CDR3 sequence: CASSYGTGWNTEAFF. The CDR3 DNA is TGTGCCAGCAGCTATGGGACTGGCTGGAACACTGAAGCTTTCTTT. Filled out from reference TRBV11-2 and TRBJ1-1, the complete variable domain reads EAGVAQSPRYKIIEKRQSVAFWCNPISGHATLYWYQQILGQGPKLLIQFQNNGVVDDSQLPKDRFSAERLKGVDSTLKIQPAKLEDSAVYLCASSYGTGWNTEAFFGQGTRLTVV.

V and J are TRBV5-1 and TRBJ2-5, with a possible D match to TRBD1 (6 bases). CDR3 size: 14 residues. The V end was cut by 1 base, the J end by 4 bases, with 11 bases between. From germline, CDR1 is SGHRS and CDR2 YFSETQ. The CDR3 bases are TGCGCCAGCAGCTTGCAGGGGACGGGAGAGACCCAGTACTTC. Protein sequence: CASSLQGTGETQYF.

This clone was detected once. The chain links TRBV9 to TRBJ2-2; 10 bases agree with TRBD2. With 3 bases clipped from V and 5 bases from J, the junction kept 10 bases outside the gene matches. Germline loops: CDR1 SGDLS, CDR2 YYNGEE. The CDR3 consists of 17 residues. This chain's CDR3 is CASSATPLAGVTGELFF. The CDR3 nucleotides read TGTGCCAGCAGCGCCACCCCCCTAGCGGGGGTTACCGGGGAGCTGTTTTTT.

The chain has TRBV6-2 or TRBV6-3 and TRBJ1-1, with a possible D match to TRBD1 (6 bases). Germline CDR1 is MNHEY and CDR2 is SVGEGT. Trimming cost V 2 bases and J 3 bases, with 13 bases left between them. The CDR3 has 15 amino acids. The CDR3 DNA follows: TGTGCCAGCAGTTACGGCGGGGGCCGGCACACTGAAGCTTTCTTT. This gives the protein CASSYGGGRHTEAFF.

The V gene is TRBV18, the J gene TRBJ2-7, with D unresolved. The V gene lost 3 bases and the J gene lost 3 bases, with 9 bases spanning the gap. This CDR3 is built from 13 residues. Germline CDR1 is KGHSH and CDR2 is LQKENI. The CDR3 DNA follows: TGTGCCAGCTCACCGGATACTAACTACGAGCAGTACTTC. Encoded protein: CASSPDTNYEQYF.

The rearrangement links TRBV3-1 (or the pseudogene TRBV3-2) to TRBJ1-2; the D is unclear. The CDR3 loop spans 14 amino acids. Per the germline V gene, CDR1 is LGHDT and CDR2 is YNNKEL (reference sequence). V was trimmed by 1 base and J by 4 bases, leaving 10 bases between them. The CDR3 DNA reads TGTGCCAGCAGCCAAGGCAGACTTTTCTATGGCTACACCTTC. Its protein is CASSQGRLFYGYTF.

The rearrangement joins TRBV19 to TRBJ2-5; 7 bases map to TRBD1. The V and J ends lost 5 bases and 5 bases, in that order; junction bases with no gene match: 14. The CDR3 loop spans 16 amino acids. CDR1 is LNHDA, CDR2 SQIVND, per germline (reference sequence). CDR3 residues: CASSFTGAKAGETQYF. Here the CDR3 DNA reads TGTGCCAGTAGTTTTACAGGGGCCAAGGCAGGGGAGACCCAGTACTTC.

The chain links TRBV19 to TRBJ1-3; weak D call: TRBD1 (6 bases). The CDR3 runs 16 residues. Germline V gene sequence: CDR1 LNHDA, CDR2 SQIVND (reference sequence). Trimming took off 5 bases at V and 7 bases at J, with 21 bases between the two ends. DNA of the CDR3: TGTGCCAGTAGTGCCTCAAGGGACAACGGCGGGAACACCATATATTTT. Its protein is CASSASRDNGGNTIYF.

A word on this clone: The germline gene is not matched at one end of the junction; a read error may be the cause. The V call is TRBV18, the J call TRBJ2-2; 8 bases align to TRBD1. This CDR3 is 15 amino acids long. Germline lookup yields CDR1 KGHSH and CDR2 LQKENI. The CDR3 sequence: CASTPGQDLTGELFF. The CDR3 DNA is TGTGCCAGCACACCGGGACAGGACCTCACCGGGGAGCTGTTTTTT. Full variable domain (missing parts from reference TRBV18 and TRBJ2-2): NAGVMQNPRHLVRRRGQEARLRCSPMKGHSHVYWYRQLPEEGLKFMVYLQKENIIDESGMPKERFSAEFPKEGPSILRIQQVVRGDSAAYFCASTPGQDLTGELFFGEGSRLTVL.

The rearrangement joins TRBV2 to TRBJ2-3; 8 nucleotides match TRBD2. The CDR3 is made up of 17 amino acids. Germline V gene data show CDR1 as SNHLY and CDR2 as FYNNEI. Trimming at V came to 8 bases and at J to 3 bases, leaving 16 bases not matched to a gene. CDR3 nucleotide sequence: TGTGCCAGCCGTCTTAGCTTGGGAGCGGGGGTTACAGATACGCAGTATTTT. Protein product: CASRLSLGAGVTDTQYF.